Each of the 29 T cell receptor beta chains below was sequenced from the same sample in a study of CD8+CD57+ T cells in acquired aplastic anemia. Genomic DNA templated the TCR beta VDJ and CDR3 profiling. In TCRdb, the reads were re-called with MiXCR into one record per CDR3 protein. The table shows about 400,000 distinct CDR3 sequences, with 65% to 80% occurring only once. The sequencing sample was made of sorted CD4+, CD8+, or CD8+CD57+ T cells (not recorded which) from PBMCs. These receptors all stem from a human donor in good health, serving as a control.

The V gene is TRBV20-1, the J gene TRBJ2-6; D is unclear. Germline CDR1 DFQATT, CDR2 SNEGSKA (reference sequence). CDR3 size: 13 residues. The CDR3 DNA follows: TGCAGCGTGAGTGCTGATGAGGACAACGTCCTGACTTTC. This translates into CSVSADEDNVLTF.

This clonotype occurred many times. The genes are TRBV29-1 and TRBJ1-1, with unresolved D. CDR3 length: 13 residues. Germline assignment: CDR1 SQVTM and CDR2 ANQGSEA. V was clipped by 0 bases and J by 1 base, with 6 bases between them. The CDR3 nucleotides read TGCAGCGTTGAAGAGCCGCGGAACACTGAAGCTTTCTTT. Its protein is CSVEEPRNTEAFF.

Regarding this clonotype: Compared with germline, one end of the junction differs, possibly owing to a read error. The V gene is TRBV29-1, the J gene TRBJ2-7; D is undetermined. The CDR3 is 12 residues long. Germline values: CDR1 SQVTM, CDR2 ANQGSEA. CDR3 in amino acids: CSVESVNYGQYF. The DNA for the CDR3 is TGCAGCGTTGAGTCAGTTAACTACGGGCAGTACTTC.

Worth noting for this clonotype: The CDR3 end shows no conserved phenylalanine or tryptophan, and so a read error is likely. It is unclear where the CDR3 begins or ends on the DNA, so no DNA is shown, and the CDR3 is as TCRdb lists it. J is TRBJ1-1 and V is TRBV7-9; the DNA was not compared with TRBD1, the D call given in the table. Per germline, CDR1 SEHNR and CDR2 FQNEAQ (reference sequence). With termini counted, the CDR3 has 13 amino acids. The CDR3 loop is CASSPLQGAGGFT.

Notes on this clonotype: At one boundary the junction diverges from the germline segment, which might be a read error. The gene calls are TRBV7-2 and TRBJ1-6, with D unclear. Looked up from germline, CDR1 is SGHTA and CDR2 is FQGNSA. This CDR3 region has 15 residues. The CDR3 DNA reads TGTGCCAGCAGTGATACTGCAGAAGTTAATTCCCCCCACCACTTT. Translation: CASSDTAEVNSPHHF.

The chain employs TRBV7-2 and TRBJ1-1; D not certain. V was shortened by 5 bases and J by 6 bases, with 22 bases between the two germline ends. The germline CDR1 and CDR2 sequences are SGHTA and FQGNSA. CDR3 length equals 16 residues. CDR3 residues: CASSQLRRPITSEAFF. The CDR3 nucleotides read TGTGCCAGCAGCCAATTGAGACGGCCTATCACCTCTGAAGCTTTCTTT. Looking up the rest from reference TRBV7-2 and TRBJ1-1 gives the full variable domain: GAGVSQSPSNKVTEKGKDVELRCDPISGHTALYWYRQSLGQGLEFLIYFQGNSAPDKSGLPSDRFSAERTGGSVSTLTIQRTQQEDSAVYLCASSQLRRPITSEAFFGQGTRLTVV.

This chain joins TRBV9 and TRBJ2-1; 7 bases align to TRBD2. The CDR3 runs 17 residues. Trimming took 4 bases from V and 6 from J; bases not matched to a gene: 16. The germline CDR1 and CDR2 sequences are SGDLS and YYNGEE. The chain's CDR3 is CASSLDGGGRGVNEQFF. DNA of the CDR3: TGTGCCAGCAGCCTAGATGGGGGAGGGCGGGGCGTCAATGAGCAGTTCTTC.

About this clonotype: Its ends do not fully match the called genes, so a read error is possible. The chain combines TRBV5-1 with TRBJ1-4; the D gene is possibly TRBD1 (5 bases). The germline V gene encodes CDR1 SGHRS and CDR2 YFSETQ. This CDR3 spans 14 amino acids. The CDR3 is CASSLGDGRNKKLF. In nucleotides, the CDR3 is TGCGCCAGCAGCTTGGGGGACGGACGAAATAAGAAACTCTTT.

V gene TRBV7-8 combines with J gene TRBJ2-5; D unclear. Germline V gene data show CDR1 as SGHVS and CDR2 as FQNEAQ. With 5 bases removed from V and 5 bases from J, the gap between germline ends came to 24 bases. There are 17 residues in the CDR3. CDR3 loop: CASSPNAYQESDETQYF. The CDR3 DNA reads as TGTGCCAGCAGCCCCAACGCATACCAGGAGTCTGACGAGACCCAGTACTTC.

As for this clonotype: It is likely a read error, because the conserved phenylalanine at the end of the CDR3 is missing. The DNA is omitted, as the CDR3 cannot be located on it reliably, and the CDR3 follows TCRdb's listing. The chain combines TRBV10-1 with TRBJ1-4; the table's D call, TRBD1, has no DNA check behind it. The CDR3 adds up to 13 amino acids, both ends counted. Germline V lookup: CDR1 WNHNN, CDR2 SYGVQD (reference sequence). CDR3 loop: CASSESLDRDPTM.

The genes are TRBV20-1 and TRBJ1-2, with D uncertain. The CDR3 extends over 12 amino acids. Germline V gene data show CDR1 as DFQATT and CDR2 as SNEGSKA (reference sequence). Written as DNA, the CDR3 is TGCAGCGTCCTAGAGGAGGATAGGTCCTACACCTTC. Encoded protein: CSVLEEDRSYTF.

V usage is TRBV19 and J usage is TRBJ1-2; 8 bases line up with TRBD1. The length of the CDR3 is 16 residues. V shed 7 bases, J shed 5 bases, and the junction held 15 bases outside the gene matches. In germline, CDR1 is LNHDA, CDR2 SQIVND (reference sequence). In DNA, the CDR3 is TGTGCCAGTATATTCGCAGGGGGCAGGGGGCGGTATGGCTACACCTTC. Protein sequence: CASIFAGGRGRYGYTF.

A word on this clonotype: At one of its ends the junction is not consistent with the germline gene, which may arise from a read error. The chain is built from TRBV15 and TRBJ2-5; 12 bases align to TRBD2. The germline gives CDR1 LNHNV, CDR2 YYDKDF (reference sequence). The CDR3 is made up of 15 amino acids. In DNA form, the CDR3 reads TGTGCCAGCAGCATAGCTAGCGGGGGGGCCGGGACCCAGTACTTC. Translating gives CASSIASGGAGTQYF.

About this clonotype itself: Because it lacks the conserved phenylalanine or tryptophan at the end, this CDR3 is likely a read error. It is unclear where the CDR3 begins or ends on the DNA, so no DNA is shown, and the CDR3 is as TCRdb lists it. The chain couples TRBV7-2 to TRBJ1-5; the DNA was not compared with TRBD1, the D call given in the table. Counting both end residues, the CDR3 totals 13 amino acids. Germline CDR1 SGHTA, CDR2 FQGNSA. The CDR3 sequence is CASTQTSGTGEGY.

On this clonotype itself: The junction and the germline gene differ at one end; a read error may be behind it. The chain employs TRBV5-1 and TRBJ1-4; perhaps TRBD1 as D (5 bases). CDR3 length: 16 residues. The germline CDR1 and CDR2 sequences are SGHRS and YFSETQ. The CDR3 reads CASSRRRPGPDEKLFF. The CDR3 region has the DNA TGTGCCAGCAGCCGTCGCCGCCCAGGGCCAGATGAAAAACTGTTTTTT.

This sequence joins TRBV9 and TRBJ2-7; possibly TRBD2 for D (5 bases). The CDR3 contains 13 residues. V lost 7 bases to trimming and J lost 12 bases, with 23 bases between them. Germline V CDR1 and CDR2: SGDLS, YYNGEE. The CDR3 loop is CASLGGGLTDTYF. In nucleotides, the CDR3 is TGTGCCAGCCTCGGAGGAGGTCTAACAGATACGTACTTC.

The V and J genes are TRBV20-1 and TRBJ1-6; a weak D match, TRBD1 (5 bases). There are 13 residues in the CDR3. CDR1 is DFQATT, CDR2 SNEGSKA, per germline (reference sequence). V lost 4 bases to trimming and J lost 14 bases, with 18 bases between them. The CDR3 reads CSAIPTATYALHF. DNA of the CDR3: TGCAGTGCTATTCCGACAGCAACCTATGCCCTCCACTTT.

The gene calls are TRBV9 and TRBJ2-5; D uncertain. V lost 4 bases to trimming and J lost 9 bases, with 25 bases between them. The CDR3 totals 16 residues. CDR1 and CDR2 (germline): SGDLS, YYNGEE. CDR3 sequence reads: CASSRPTFLIHPSQYF. Written as DNA, the CDR3 is TGTGCCAGCAGCCGGCCCACCTTTTTGATTCACCCCTCCCAGTACTTC. Looking up the rest from reference TRBV9 and TRBJ2-5 gives the full variable domain: DSGVTQTPKHLITATGQRVTLRCSPRSGDLSVYWYQQSLDQGLQFLIQYYNGEERAKGNILERFSAQQFPDLHSELNLSSLELGDSALYFCASSRPTFLIHPSQYFGPGTRLLVL.

This clonotype was seen at least ten times. CDR3 bases: TGTGCCAGCAGTTACTCATCCGGGACAGGGGACCGGCAGCCCCAGCATTTT. This codes for CASSYSSGTGDRQPQHF. This chain connects TRBV6-5 to TRBJ1-5; 10 nucleotides match TRBD1. V was pared by 0 bases and J by 7 bases, with 9 bases of the junction left unmatched. Germline loops: CDR1 MNHEY, CDR2 SVGAGI. The CDR3 has 17 residues.

Worth noting for this clonotype: A much more abundant neighbour one base away suggests this may be a read error. The conserved closing phenylalanine or tryptophan is absent in this CDR3, likely reflecting a read error. The chain links TRBV20-1 to TRBJ1-1; 7 nucleotides agree with TRBD1. V shed 2 bases, J shed 6 bases, and the junction held 9 bases outside the gene matches. The CDR3 totals 14 residues. Germline V gene sequence: CDR1 DFQATT, CDR2 SNEGSKA (reference sequence). CDR3 amino acids: CSARLPTGRSEAFL. The CDR3, as DNA: TGCAGTGCTAGATTACCGACAGGGAGGTCTGAAGCTTTCCTT.

Details on this clonotype: A read error may account for a junction end that differs from germline. V is TRBV5-1 and J is TRBJ1-1; D is undetermined. Germline values: CDR1 SGHRS, CDR2 YFSETQ. CDR3 length equals 13 residues. The CDR3 region has the DNA TGTGCCAGCAGTCTGGGTGTGAACGCTGAAGCTTTCTTT. Its translation is CASSLGVNAEAFF.

As concerns this clonotype: The CDR3 does not close with the conserved phenylalanine or tryptophan, likely indicating a read error. No DNA is shown, since the ends of the CDR3 on it are uncertain; the CDR3 is the one TCRdb lists. V gene TRBV2 combines with J gene TRBJ1-2; TRBD1 is the table's D call and was not checked against the DNA. Counting both end residues, the CDR3 totals 16 amino acids. Germline CDR1 reads SNHLY; CDR2 reads FYNNEI. CDR3 amino acids: CASSVCYREPQFTPPL.

A note on this clonotype: A clone one base away is much larger, so this may be a read error. CDR3 nucleotide sequence: TGTGCCAGCAGTGAAGAGAGGACTAGCAGCACAGATACGCGGTATTTT. Translated, it gives CASSEERTSSTDTRYF. This rearrangement joins TRBV6-1 to TRBJ2-3; 8 bases align to TRBD2. The CDR3 is 16 residues long. Germline V gene lookup returns CDR1 MNHNS and CDR2 SASEGT.

The chain employs TRBV4-1 and TRBJ2-7; tentative D call: TRBD2 (5 bases). The CDR3 is 14 residues long. Trimming shortened V by 6 bases and J by 4 bases, and 16 bases separated the two germline ends. CDR1 is MGHRA and CDR2 is YSYEKL in the germline V gene. CDR3 in DNA: TGCGCCAGCAGATCAACAGCGGAGAGGTACGAGCAGTACTTC. This sequence encodes CASRSTAERYEQYF.

V gene TRBV15 combines with J gene TRBJ2-7, with unresolved D. Germline-derived CDR1 and CDR2 are LNHNV and YYDKDF (reference sequence). V lost 0 bases, J lost 2 bases, and 8 bases lay in between. This CDR3 spans 14 amino acids. The chain's CDR3 is CATSRDLGPYEQYF. The CDR3 DNA reads as TGTGCCACCAGCAGAGATTTAGGACCCTACGAGCAGTACTTC.

This rearrangement joins TRBV10-3 to TRBJ1-2; the D is unclear. Germline V gene sequence: CDR1 ENHRY, CDR2 SYGVKD. CDR3 length equals 14 residues. V was trimmed by 5 bases and J by 1 base, leaving 11 bases between them. The DNA for the CDR3 is TGTGCCATCAGTCCAGCAAGTCGTAACTATGGCTACACCTTC. This encodes CAISPASRNYGYTF.

V and J are TRBV7-2 and TRBJ1-6; 7 nucleotides line up with TRBD1. The germline CDR1 and CDR2 sequences are SGHTA and FQGNSA. V lost 2 bases and J lost 13; bases outside the gene matches: 17. The CDR3 totals 17 residues. This CDR3 is CASSLQGGPQHFCPLHF. Here the CDR3 DNA reads TGTGCCAGCAGCTTACAGGGGGGGCCCCAGCATTTTTGTCCCCTCCACTTT.

This clonotype turned up a few times. This chain links TRBV15 with TRBJ2-5, with TRBD1 matching 9 bases. The CDR3 sequence is 14 residues long. With 2 bases clipped from V and 4 bases from J, the junction kept 2 bases outside the gene matches. Looked up from germline, CDR1 is LNHNV and CDR2 is YYDKDF (reference sequence). The CDR3 spells CATSRTDRGETQYF. Here the CDR3 DNA reads TGTGCCACCAGCAGAACGGACAGGGGAGAGACCCAGTACTTC.

This clonotype was seen only once. This rearrangement joins TRBV5-1 to TRBJ1-6; D might be TRBD1 (5 bases). The CDR3 covers 14 residues. The germline V and J ends were trimmed by 4 bases and 12 bases, with 17 bases remaining between them. Germline CDR1 SGHRS, CDR2 YFSETQ. DNA of the CDR3: TGCGCCAGCAGCACGGGACCGGGGAACGGACCCCTCCACTTT. Translation: CASSTGPGNGPLHF.